This T cell receptor beta chain came from a study of blood T cell repertoires in COVID-19. Study information: Samples representing acute and convalescent COVID-19 were sourced from the United States, Italy and Spain.

CDR1 and CDR2 (germline): MRHNA, SNTAGT. CDR3 size: 14 residues. After removal of 4 bases from V and 4 bases from J, the junction contained 1 base not matched to a gene. Study processing details: The authors estimated nucleated cell counts from reference gene primer amplification. TCRdb keeps only in-frame clones here, not all; method: immunoSEQ multiplex PCR. The D gene and trimming were derived from the DNA, and the V and J assignments and clone size from that table. In the table there are about 330,000 clones, more than 85% of which are singletons. Donors were grouped by their self-reported clinical history.

Sequencing was performed on PBMCs or T cells enriched from blood (not recorded which). The chain is built from TRBV6-4 and TRBJ2-1; 10 nucleotides align to TRBD2. The sequence came from a woman in her twenties or thirties who had recovered from COVID-19. Here the CDR3 reads CASSALAGYNEQFF. The DNA of the CDR3 is TGTGCCAGCAGTGCACTAGCGGGATACAATGAGCAGTTCTTC.